One sample yielded the 2 T cell receptor beta chains listed below, sequenced in a study. TCRdb analysed the RT-PCR reads with MiXCR anew, one entry per CDR3 protein. The profile shows about 680,000 distinct CDR3 sequences, about 14% of them singletons. Sequenced input: memory CD4+ T cells from blood. The receptor source for this set is a female donor in good health, serving as a healthy control.

The J gene is TRBJ2-7, the V gene TRBV28, with D hard to call. Germline CDR1 MDHEN, CDR2 SYDVKM. V was shortened by 6 bases and J by 5 bases, with 11 bases between the two germline ends. This CDR3 has 12 residues. CDR3 sequence (DNA): TGTGCCAGCAGGCTGGCTGTAGACGAGCAGTACTTC. Translated: CASRLAVDEQYF.

The gene calls are TRBV7-2 and TRBJ1-2; TRBD1 matches 11 bases. The CDR3 runs 14 residues. J lost 6 bases, V lost 5 bases, and 5 bases had no gene match. The germline gives CDR1 SGHTA, CDR2 FQGNSA. Written as DNA, the CDR3 is TGTGCCAGCAGCCCGGGACAGGGGGTGAATGGCTACACCTTC. Its translation: CASSPGQGVNGYTF.